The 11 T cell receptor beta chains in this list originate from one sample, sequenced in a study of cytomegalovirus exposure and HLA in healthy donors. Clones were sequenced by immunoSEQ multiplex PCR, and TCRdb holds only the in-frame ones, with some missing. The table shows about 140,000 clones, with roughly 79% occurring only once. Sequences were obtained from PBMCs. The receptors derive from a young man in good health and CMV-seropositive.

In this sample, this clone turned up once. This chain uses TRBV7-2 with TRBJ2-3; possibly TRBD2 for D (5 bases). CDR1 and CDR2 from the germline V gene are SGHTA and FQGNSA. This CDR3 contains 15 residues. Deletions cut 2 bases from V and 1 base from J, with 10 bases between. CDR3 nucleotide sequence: TGTGCCAGCAGCTTATCCGGACTGGGCACAGATACGCAGTATTTT. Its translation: CASSLSGLGTDTQYF.

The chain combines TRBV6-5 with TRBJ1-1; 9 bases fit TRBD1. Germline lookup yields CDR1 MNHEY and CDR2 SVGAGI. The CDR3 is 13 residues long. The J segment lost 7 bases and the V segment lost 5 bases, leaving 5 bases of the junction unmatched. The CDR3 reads CASSRDRASEAFF. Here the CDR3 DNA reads TGTGCCAGCAGTCGGGACAGGGCGAGTGAAGCTTTCTTT.

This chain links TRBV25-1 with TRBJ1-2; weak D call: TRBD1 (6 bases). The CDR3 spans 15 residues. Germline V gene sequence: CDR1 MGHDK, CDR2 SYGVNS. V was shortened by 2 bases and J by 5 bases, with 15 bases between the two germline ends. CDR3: CASSEPGTQIYGYTF. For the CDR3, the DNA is TGTGCCAGCAGTGAACCCGGGACACAGATTTATGGCTACACCTTC.

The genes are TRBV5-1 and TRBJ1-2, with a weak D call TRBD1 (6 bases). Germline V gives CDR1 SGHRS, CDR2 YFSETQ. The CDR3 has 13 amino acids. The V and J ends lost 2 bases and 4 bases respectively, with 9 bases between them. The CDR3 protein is CASSLVQGYGYTF. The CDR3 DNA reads TGCGCCAGCAGCTTAGTACAGGGCTATGGCTACACCTTC.

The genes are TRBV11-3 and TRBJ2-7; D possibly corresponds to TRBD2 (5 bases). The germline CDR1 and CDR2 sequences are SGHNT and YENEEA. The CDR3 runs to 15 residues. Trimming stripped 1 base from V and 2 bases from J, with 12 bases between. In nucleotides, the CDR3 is TGTGCCAGCAGCTTAGGCGGGTCCGGGACCTACGAGCAGTACTTC. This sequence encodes CASSLGGSGTYEQYF.

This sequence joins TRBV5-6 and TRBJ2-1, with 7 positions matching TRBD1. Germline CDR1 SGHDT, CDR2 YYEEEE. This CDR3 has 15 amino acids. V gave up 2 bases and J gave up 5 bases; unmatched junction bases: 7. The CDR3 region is CASSLYGTEDNEQFF. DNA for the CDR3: TGTGCCAGCAGCTTATACGGGACAGAAGACAATGAGCAGTTCTTC.

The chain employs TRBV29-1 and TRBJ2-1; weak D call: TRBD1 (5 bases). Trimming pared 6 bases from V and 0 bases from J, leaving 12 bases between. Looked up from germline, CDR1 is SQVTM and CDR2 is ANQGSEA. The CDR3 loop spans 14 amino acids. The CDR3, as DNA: TGCAGCGTAGGCAGGGCCCGCTCCTACAATGAGCAGTTCTTC. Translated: CSVGRARSYNEQFF.

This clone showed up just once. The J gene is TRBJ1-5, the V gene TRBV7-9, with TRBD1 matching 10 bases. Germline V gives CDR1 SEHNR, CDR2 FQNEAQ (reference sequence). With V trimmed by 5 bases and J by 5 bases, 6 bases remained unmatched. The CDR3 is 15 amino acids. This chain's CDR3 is CASSRDRGQDQPQHF. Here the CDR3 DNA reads TGTGCCAGCAGCCGCGACAGGGGGCAAGATCAGCCCCAGCATTTT.

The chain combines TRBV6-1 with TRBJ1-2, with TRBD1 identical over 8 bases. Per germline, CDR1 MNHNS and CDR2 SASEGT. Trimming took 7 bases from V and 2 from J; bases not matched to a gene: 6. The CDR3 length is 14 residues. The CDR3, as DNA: TGTGCCAGCACAAAGGGACAGGAGAACTATGGCTACACCTTC. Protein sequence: CASTKGQENYGYTF.

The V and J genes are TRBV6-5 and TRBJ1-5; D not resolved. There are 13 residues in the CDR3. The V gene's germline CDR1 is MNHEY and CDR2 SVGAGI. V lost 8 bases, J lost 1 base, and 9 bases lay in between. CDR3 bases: TGTGCCAGCGCCCCGGAGAGCAATCAGCCCCAGCATTTT. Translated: CASAPESNQPQHF.

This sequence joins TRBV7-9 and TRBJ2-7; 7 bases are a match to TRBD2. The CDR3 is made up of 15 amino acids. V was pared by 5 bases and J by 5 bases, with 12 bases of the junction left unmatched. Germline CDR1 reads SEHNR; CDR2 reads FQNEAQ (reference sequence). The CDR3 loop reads CASSQQVGGNHEQYF. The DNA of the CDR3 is TGTGCCAGCAGCCAGCAAGTGGGAGGGAACCACGAGCAGTACTTC.